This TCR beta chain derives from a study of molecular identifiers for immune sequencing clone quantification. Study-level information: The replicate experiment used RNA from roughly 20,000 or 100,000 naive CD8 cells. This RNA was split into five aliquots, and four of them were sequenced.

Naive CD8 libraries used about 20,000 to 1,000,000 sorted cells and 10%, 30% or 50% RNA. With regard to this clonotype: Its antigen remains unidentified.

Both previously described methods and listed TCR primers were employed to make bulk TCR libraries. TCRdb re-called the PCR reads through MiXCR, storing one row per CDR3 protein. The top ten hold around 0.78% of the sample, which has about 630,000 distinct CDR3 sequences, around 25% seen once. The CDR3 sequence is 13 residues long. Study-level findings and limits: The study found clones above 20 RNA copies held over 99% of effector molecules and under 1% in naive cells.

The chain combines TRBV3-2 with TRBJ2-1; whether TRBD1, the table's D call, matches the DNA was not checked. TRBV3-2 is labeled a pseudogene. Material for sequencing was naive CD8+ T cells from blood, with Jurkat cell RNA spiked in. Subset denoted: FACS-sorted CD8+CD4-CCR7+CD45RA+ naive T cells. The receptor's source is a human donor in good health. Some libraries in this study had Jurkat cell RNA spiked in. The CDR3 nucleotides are TGTGCCAGCAGCCCAACAGGGGGAGAAGAGCAGTTCTTC. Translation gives CASSPTGGEEQFF.